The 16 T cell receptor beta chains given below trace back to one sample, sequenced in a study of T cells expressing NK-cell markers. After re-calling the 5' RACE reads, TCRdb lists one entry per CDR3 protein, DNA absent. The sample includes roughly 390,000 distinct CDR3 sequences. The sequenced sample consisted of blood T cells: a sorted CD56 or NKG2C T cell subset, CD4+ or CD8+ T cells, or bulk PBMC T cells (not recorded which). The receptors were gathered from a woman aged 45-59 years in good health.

CDR3 sequence: CATLRAGGSYNEQFF. This chain joins TRBV10-3 and TRBJ2-1; with no DNA, the TCRdb D assignment of TRBD2 cannot be verified. The CDR3 runs to 15 residues. Germline values: CDR1 ENHRY, CDR2 SYGVKD.

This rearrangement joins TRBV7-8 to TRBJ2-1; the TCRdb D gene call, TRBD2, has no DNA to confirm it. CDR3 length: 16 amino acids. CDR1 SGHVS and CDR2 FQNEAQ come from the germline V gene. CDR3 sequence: CASSLGSSAKRNEQFF. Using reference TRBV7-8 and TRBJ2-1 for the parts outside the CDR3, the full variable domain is GAGVSQSPRYKVAKRGQDVALRCDPISGHVSLFWYQQALGQGPEFLTYFQNEAQLDKSGLPSDRFFAERPEGSVSTLKIQRTQQEDSAVYLCASSLGSSAKRNEQFFGPGTRLTVL.

The CDR3 here is CASSLSGTQPQHF. V usage is TRBV13 and J usage is TRBJ1-5; without DNA, the TCRdb call of TRBD1 cannot be checked. This CDR3 contains 13 residues. Germline V gives CDR1 PRHDT, CDR2 FYEKMQ (reference sequence). The entire variable domain, with the rest obtained from reference TRBV13 and TRBJ1-5, is as follows: AAGVIQSPRHLIKEKRETATLKCYPIPRHDTVYWYQQGPGQDPQFLISFYEKMQSDKGSIPDRFSAQQFSDYHSELNMSSLELGDSALYFCASSLSGTQPQHFGDGTRLSIL.

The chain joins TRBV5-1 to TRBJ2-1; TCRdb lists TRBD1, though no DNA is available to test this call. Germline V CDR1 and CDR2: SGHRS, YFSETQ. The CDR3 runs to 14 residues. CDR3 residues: CASSPVGVVNEQFF. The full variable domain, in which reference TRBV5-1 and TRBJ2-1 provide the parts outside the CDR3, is KAGVTQTPRYLIKTRGQQVTLSCSPISGHRSVSWYQQTPGQGLQFLFEYFSETQRNKGNFPGRFSGRQFSNSRSEMNVSTLELGDSALYLCASSPVGVVNEQFFGPGTRLTVL.

CDR3 protein: CASSPDRGDTIYF. This sequence joins TRBV7-9 and TRBJ1-3; the D gene TCRdb calls, TRBD1, cannot be checked with no DNA. The CDR3 totals 13 residues. Germline V gene sequence: CDR1 SEHNR, CDR2 FQNEAQ (reference sequence).

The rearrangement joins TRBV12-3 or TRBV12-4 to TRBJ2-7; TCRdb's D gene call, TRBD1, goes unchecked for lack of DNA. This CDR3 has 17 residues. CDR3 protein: CASSRRKKGGVMYEQYF.

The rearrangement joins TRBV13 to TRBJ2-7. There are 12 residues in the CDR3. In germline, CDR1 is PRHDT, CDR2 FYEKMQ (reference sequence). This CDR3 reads CASKSSLNEQYF. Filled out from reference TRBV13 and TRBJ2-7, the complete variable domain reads AAGVIQSPRHLIKEKRETATLKCYPIPRHDTVYWYQQGPGQDPQFLISFYEKMQSDKGSIPDRFSAQQFSDYHSELNMSSLELGDSALYFCASKSSLNEQYFGPGTRLTVT.

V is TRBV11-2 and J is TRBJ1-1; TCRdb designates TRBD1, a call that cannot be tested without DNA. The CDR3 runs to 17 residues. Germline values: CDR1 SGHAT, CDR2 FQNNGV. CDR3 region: CASSLLPRGPRNTEAFF.

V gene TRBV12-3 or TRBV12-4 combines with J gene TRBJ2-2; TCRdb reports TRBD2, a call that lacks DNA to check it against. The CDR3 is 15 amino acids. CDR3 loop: CASSAGLARTGELFF.

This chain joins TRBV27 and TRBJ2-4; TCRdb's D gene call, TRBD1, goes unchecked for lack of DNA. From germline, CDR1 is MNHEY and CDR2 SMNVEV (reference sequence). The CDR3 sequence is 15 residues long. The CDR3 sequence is CASSPLRVDKNIQYF.

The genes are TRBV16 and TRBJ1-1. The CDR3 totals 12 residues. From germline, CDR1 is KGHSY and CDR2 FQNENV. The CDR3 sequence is CASSQSFIGAFF.

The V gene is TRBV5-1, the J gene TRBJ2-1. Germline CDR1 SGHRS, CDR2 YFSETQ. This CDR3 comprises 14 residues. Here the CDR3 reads CASSLAGLGDEQFF.

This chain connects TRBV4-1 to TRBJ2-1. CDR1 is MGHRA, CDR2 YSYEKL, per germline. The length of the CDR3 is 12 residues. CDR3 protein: CASSQDLTRHFF.

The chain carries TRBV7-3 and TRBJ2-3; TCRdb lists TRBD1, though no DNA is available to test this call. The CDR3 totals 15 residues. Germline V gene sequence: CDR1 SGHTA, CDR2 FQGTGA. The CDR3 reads CASSSNTGNTDTQYF.

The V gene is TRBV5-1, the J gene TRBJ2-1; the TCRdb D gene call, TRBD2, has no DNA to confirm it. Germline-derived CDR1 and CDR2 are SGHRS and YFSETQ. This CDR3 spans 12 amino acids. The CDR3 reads CASSPASAEQFF.

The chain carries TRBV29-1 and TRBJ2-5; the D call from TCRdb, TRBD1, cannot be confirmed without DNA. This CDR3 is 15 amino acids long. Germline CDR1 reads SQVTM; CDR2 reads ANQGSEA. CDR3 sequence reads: CSATGTETSQETQYF.